Listed below are T cell receptor beta chains from one sample, sequenced in a study of blood T cell repertoires in COVID-19. Only in-frame clones appear in the TCRdb table, and some are missing; sequencing was by immunoSEQ multiplex PCR. The sample lists 75,000 to 95,000 clones, over 75% seen once, with 5.8% in the top ten. The specimen sequenced was peripheral blood. The receptors come from a man aged 50-60 years with active COVID-19. CDR3s include the opening cysteine and the closing phenylalanine or tryptophan. The order of the fields is CDR3 DNA, CDR3 protein, V gene, J gene, clone size, D gene. D genes are given only for firm matches. Some rows mark clone size as missing; the rest say once, few, many or name a class of expanded clone.

cdr3_nt: TGCGCCAGCAGCCCGGGACAGGCGAGCTCTGGAAACACCATATATTTT; cdr3_aa: CASSPGQASSGNTIYF; v_call: TRBV5-1; j_call: TRBJ1-3; clone_size: .; d_call: TRBD1
cdr3_nt: TGTGCCAGCAGACAACGAGGGTACACTGAAGCTTTCTTT; cdr3_aa: CASRQRGYTEAFF; v_call: TRBV5-4; j_call: TRBJ1-1; clone_size: .; d_call: .
cdr3_nt: TGTGCCACCAGCAGAGATGTTGCGGAGACCCAGTACTTC; cdr3_aa: CATSRDVAETQYF; v_call: TRBV15; j_call: TRBJ2-5; clone_size: .; d_call: .
cdr3_nt: TGTGCCAGTAGTGATATAGCGATGGGGGGGCGGCACACTGAAGCTTTCTTT; cdr3_aa: CASSDIAMGGRHTEAFF; v_call: TRBV19; j_call: TRBJ1-1; clone_size: .; d_call: .
cdr3_nt: TGTGCCAGCAGTTTTCTACAGGGGAAAAACATTCAGTACTTC; cdr3_aa: CASSFLQGKNIQYF; v_call: TRBV28; j_call: TRBJ2-4; clone_size: .; d_call: TRBD1
cdr3_nt: TGTGCCAGCTCACCAGGGGGCATGAACACTGAAGCTTTCTTT; cdr3_aa: CASSPGGMNTEAFF; v_call: TRBV18; j_call: TRBJ1-1; clone_size: once; d_call: .
cdr3_nt: TGTGCCAGCAGTTTCTTAAATCACAGGAAGAGCACTGAAGCTTTCTTT; cdr3_aa: CASSFLNHRKSTEAFF; v_call: TRBV28; j_call: TRBJ1-1; clone_size: few; d_call: .
cdr3_nt: TGTGCCACCAGTGATTTTGGGCAGGACTACGAGCAGTACTTC; cdr3_aa: CATSDFGQDYEQYF; v_call: TRBV24-1; j_call: TRBJ2-7; clone_size: .; d_call: .
cdr3_nt: TGTGCCAGCAGCTTAAGTCAGCGGGTCCGATTGGGAGAAAAACTGTTTTTT; cdr3_aa: CASSLSQRVRLGEKLFF; v_call: TRBV11-2; j_call: TRBJ1-4; clone_size: .; d_call: .
cdr3_nt: TGTGCCAGCAGCCCCCAGCTCCTTTTAATTGGGCGATTTTCTGAGCAGTTCTTC; cdr3_aa: CASSPQLLLIGRFSEQFF; v_call: TRBV5-5; j_call: TRBJ2-1; clone_size: .; d_call: .
cdr3_nt: TGTGCCAGTAACATTTATAGCAATCAGCCCCAGCATTTT; cdr3_aa: CASNIYSNQPQHF; v_call: TRBV19; j_call: TRBJ1-5; clone_size: .; d_call: .
cdr3_nt: TGTGCCAGCAGCCCGGAGGGGGCGGTGAGAGGGACCCAGTACTTC; cdr3_aa: CASSPEGAVRGTQYF; v_call: TRBV7-7; j_call: TRBJ2-5; clone_size: .; d_call: .
cdr3_nt: TGTGCCAGTAGAGGGACAGGGGTCACCGGGGAGCTGTTTTTT; cdr3_aa: CASRGTGVTGELFF; v_call: TRBV19; j_call: TRBJ2-2; clone_size: .; d_call: TRBD1
cdr3_nt: TGTGCCAGCAGCTTCGGGAGCGGGACTAACACCGGGGAGCTGTTTTTT; cdr3_aa: CASSFGSGTNTGELFF; v_call: TRBV7-9; j_call: TRBJ2-2; clone_size: .; d_call: TRBD2
cdr3_nt: TGTGCCAGCAGCCGTATCATGGCCAACCCCTACGAGCAGTACTTC; cdr3_aa: CASSRIMANPYEQYF; v_call: TRBV5-8; j_call: TRBJ2-7; clone_size: .; d_call: .
cdr3_nt: TGTGCCATCTCCCGGACTAGCGGCACAGATACGCAGTATTTT; cdr3_aa: CAISRTSGTDTQYF; v_call: TRBV19; j_call: TRBJ2-3; clone_size: .; d_call: TRBD2
cdr3_nt: TGTGCCAGCAGCTGGGGGCTAAATGAGCAGTTCTTC; cdr3_aa: CASSWGLNEQFF; v_call: TRBV5-8; j_call: TRBJ2-1; clone_size: .; d_call: .
cdr3_nt: TGCAGCGTTTACGGGGAGTGGAGGGGCTACACCTTC; cdr3_aa: CSVYGEWRGYTF; v_call: TRBV29-1; j_call: TRBJ1-2; clone_size: .; d_call: .
cdr3_nt: TGTGCCATCTCCCGGGGCTACGAGCAGTACTTC; cdr3_aa: CAISRGYEQYF; v_call: TRBV10-3; j_call: TRBJ2-7; clone_size: .; d_call: .
cdr3_nt: TGCGCCAGCAGCATCGGGACAGGTTCCTACAATGAGCAGTTCTTC; cdr3_aa: CASSIGTGSYNEQFF; v_call: TRBV5-1; j_call: TRBJ2-1; clone_size: .; d_call: TRBD1
cdr3_nt: TGTGCCAGCAGTTTTTACCACACAGGGAGCTCTTTCAGTGTCGCTGAAGCTTTCTTT; cdr3_aa: CASSFYHTGSSFSVAEAFF; v_call: TRBV28; j_call: TRBJ1-1; clone_size: .; d_call: .
cdr3_nt: TGTGCCAGCAGCTTAAGGAGGGACACTGAAGCTTTCTTT; cdr3_aa: CASSLRRDTEAFF; v_call: TRBV7-3; j_call: TRBJ1-1; clone_size: .; d_call: .
cdr3_nt: TGTGCCACCAGCAGAGAAAACGTGGCAGTTAACAATGAGCAGTTCTTC; cdr3_aa: CATSRENVAVNNEQFF; v_call: TRBV15; j_call: TRBJ2-1; clone_size: .; d_call: .
cdr3_nt: TGTGCCAGCAGCTTAACGGGCGGGGGGAGCCAAGAGACCCAGTACTTC; cdr3_aa: CASSLTGGGSQETQYF; v_call: TRBV7-3; j_call: TRBJ2-5; clone_size: .; d_call: TRBD2
cdr3_nt: TGTGCCAGCAGCCCACAGGGGTTCGACTACGAGCAGTACTTC; cdr3_aa: CASSPQGFDYEQYF; v_call: TRBV7-2; j_call: TRBJ2-7; clone_size: .; d_call: TRBD1
cdr3_nt: TGTGCCAGCTCACCACCGGCCAGGGCCTACGAGCAGTACTTC; cdr3_aa: CASSPPARAYEQYF; v_call: TRBV18; j_call: TRBJ2-7; clone_size: .; d_call: .
cdr3_nt: TGTGCCAGCAGTTTCGGTGGGCTCAGGGGTACGCAGTATTTT; cdr3_aa: CASSFGGLRGTQYF; v_call: TRBV28; j_call: TRBJ2-3; clone_size: .; d_call: .
cdr3_nt: TGTGCCAGCAGTTACAAGTGGCAGGGGTACAATGAGCAGTTCTTC; cdr3_aa: CASSYKWQGYNEQFF; v_call: TRBV6-5; j_call: TRBJ2-1; clone_size: .; d_call: .
cdr3_nt: TGCAGCGTGGTACGGACTAGCGAAGCCGGGGAGCTGTTTTTT; cdr3_aa: CSVVRTSEAGELFF; v_call: TRBV29-1; j_call: TRBJ2-2; clone_size: .; d_call: TRBD2
cdr3_nt: TGTGCCAGCAGCCAAGGGTCCTACCGGAGACCTGAAGCTTTCTTT; cdr3_aa: CASSQGSYRRPEAFF; v_call: TRBV14; j_call: TRBJ1-1; clone_size: .; d_call: .
cdr3_nt: TGTGCCTGGAGTACAGGGGGTTACAATGAGCAGTTCTTC; cdr3_aa: CAWSTGGYNEQFF; v_call: TRBV30; j_call: TRBJ2-1; clone_size: .; d_call: TRBD1
cdr3_nt: TGTGCCAGCTCACCAACGGGATTCTCAGCGGATCACACAGATACGCAGTATTTT; cdr3_aa: CASSPTGFSADHTDTQYF; v_call: TRBV18; j_call: TRBJ2-3; clone_size: .; d_call: .
cdr3_nt: TGTGCCACCAGTGATCCCGGGACAGAGAACACCGGGGAGCTGTTTTTT; cdr3_aa: CATSDPGTENTGELFF; v_call: TRBV24-1; j_call: TRBJ2-2; clone_size: .; d_call: TRBD1
cdr3_nt: TGTGCCAGCAGTTGGACTAGGAGGCTAGCGGAGGGTTCCTACAATGAGCAGTTCTTC; cdr3_aa: CASSWTRRLAEGSYNEQFF; v_call: TRBV28; j_call: TRBJ2-1; clone_size: .; d_call: TRBD2
cdr3_nt: TGTGCCAGTAGTGGTATCAGTAACAGGGGCACCGGGGAGCTGTTTTTT; cdr3_aa: CASSGISNRGTGELFF; v_call: TRBV19; j_call: TRBJ2-2; clone_size: .; d_call: TRBD1
cdr3_nt: TGTGCCAGCAGTGCCCCGTCCGGGACAGGAGTAGATGGCTACACCTTC; cdr3_aa: CASSAPSGTGVDGYTF; v_call: TRBV28; j_call: TRBJ1-2; clone_size: once; d_call: TRBD1
cdr3_nt: TGTGCCAGCTCACCAAGCACAACTAATACGCAGTATTTT; cdr3_aa: CASSPSTTNTQYF; v_call: TRBV18; j_call: TRBJ2-3; clone_size: .; d_call: .
cdr3_nt: TGTGCCAGCGGACAGAACTATGGCTACACCTTC; cdr3_aa: CASGQNYGYTF; v_call: TRBV6-5; j_call: TRBJ1-2; clone_size: .; d_call: .
cdr3_nt: TGCAGCGTGGAGGGGACGCGCTCCTACGAGCAGTACTTC; cdr3_aa: CSVEGTRSYEQYF; v_call: TRBV29-1; j_call: TRBJ2-7; clone_size: .; d_call: .
cdr3_nt: TGTGCCAGCAGTCTTAGAGGGGGGGGTTCCTCTCGCTCCTACGAGCAGTACTTC; cdr3_aa: CASSLRGGGSSRSYEQYF; v_call: TRBV6-6; j_call: TRBJ2-7; clone_size: .; d_call: .
cdr3_nt: TGTGCCAGCAGCCAAGGACGCAGGGGTGCCCAGCCCCAGCATTTT; cdr3_aa: CASSQGRRGAQPQHF; v_call: TRBV3-1/TRBV3-2; j_call: TRBJ1-5; clone_size: .; d_call: .
cdr3_nt: TGTGCCAGCAGCTTAGGGGTAGCCGATACGCAGTATTTT; cdr3_aa: CASSLGVADTQYF; v_call: TRBV7-2; j_call: TRBJ2-3; clone_size: .; d_call: .
cdr3_nt: TGTGCCAGCAGCCTCAGGGAAGGGGACACTGAAGCTTTCTTT; cdr3_aa: CASSLREGDTEAFF; v_call: TRBV9; j_call: TRBJ1-1; clone_size: .; d_call: .
cdr3_nt: TGTGCCAGCATAACGGGACAGGGATTGATCTTAAATGAGCAGTTCTTC; cdr3_aa: CASITGQGLILNEQFF; v_call: TRBV28; j_call: TRBJ2-1; clone_size: .; d_call: TRBD1